This entry lists 24 T cell receptor beta chains sequenced from one sample in a study of blood T cells in healthy people across ages. Alongside a J-beta primer mix, a sample-barcoded 5' primer served in a second PCR lasting about 7 to 12 cycles. TCRdb itself ran the 5' RACE reads through MiXCR, one entry per CDR3 protein. The sample consists of 1,100,000 or so distinct CDR3 sequences, under 45% of them appearing once. The source material was blood. The receptors shown here come from a woman aged 55-70 years in good health.

The V call is TRBV27, the J call TRBJ2-7; D might be TRBD1 (6 bases). Trimming took off 2 bases at V and 2 bases at J, with 13 bases between the two ends. Germline CDR1 is MNHEY and CDR2 is SMNVEV (reference sequence). CDR3 length: 15 amino acids. The CDR3 spells CASSLRAGAAYEQYF. Written as DNA, the CDR3 is TGTGCCAGCAGTTTACGCGCAGGGGCAGCCTACGAGCAGTACTTC.

This clonotype came up a few times. The chain recombines TRBV27 with TRBJ2-3; 8 nucleotides match TRBD2. Germline trimming cut 6 bases from V and 2 bases from J; bases unmatched to any gene: 13. Germline loops: CDR1 MNHEY, CDR2 SMNVEV (reference sequence). The CDR3 runs to 17 residues. CDR3 DNA: TGTGCCAGCAGACGGGGGGGACGGATGGTGACCACAGATACGCAGTATTTT. It specifies CASRRGGRMVTTDTQYF.

This clonotype has just a few counts. V usage is TRBV10-3 and J usage is TRBJ1-2; a possible D gene is TRBD1 (5 bases). Trimming removed 10 bases from V and 0 bases from J, with 9 bases in between. The CDR3 covers 12 residues. Germline CDR1 ENHRY, CDR2 SYGVKD. In DNA form, the CDR3 reads TGTGCCAAAGGGGAGCCTAACTATGGCTACACCTTC. Translated, it gives CAKGEPNYGYTF.

The chain recombines TRBV12-5 with TRBJ1-1, with 8 bases lining up with TRBD1. CDR1 LGHNT and CDR2 FRNRAP come from the germline V gene. The V segment lost 1 base and the J segment 1 base; nucleotides outside the gene matches: 5. The CDR3 has 16 residues. CDR3 coding DNA: TGTGCTAGTGGTTTGGGGCGAGGACAGGGGAACACTGAAGCTTTCTTT. Residues: CASGLGRGQGNTEAFF.

This clonotype occurred once. The V and J genes are TRBV5-1 and TRBJ1-1; 8 bases match TRBD1. The CDR3 is 14 residues long. With V trimmed by 4 bases and J by 5 bases, 7 bases remained unmatched. Germline V gives CDR1 SGHRS, CDR2 YFSETQ. The CDR3 is CASSVQGARTEAFF. In DNA form, the CDR3 reads TGCGCCAGCAGCGTGCAGGGGGCGCGGACTGAAGCTTTCTTT.

This clonotype was found many times. V usage is TRBV7-2 and J usage is TRBJ2-7, with 8 nucleotides matching TRBD2. In germline, CDR1 is SGHTA, CDR2 FQGNSA. The length of the CDR3 is 14 residues. V was pared by 3 bases and J by 5 bases, with 6 bases of the junction left unmatched. The CDR3 protein is CASSLGTSPDEQYF. The CDR3 DNA sequence: TGTGCCAGCAGCTTGGGGACTAGTCCCGACGAGCAGTACTTC.

Of note for this clonotype: A much larger clone differs by one base, so this may be a read error. CDR3 DNA: TGTGCCAGCAGTCAACAGCTGGACGCGGGAAATGAGCAGTACTTC. Translating gives CASSQQLDAGNEQYF. The chain links TRBV6-6 to TRBJ2-7, with D perhaps matching TRBD2 (6 bases). Trimming took 5 bases from V and 7 from J, leaving 21 bases between them. Germline loops: CDR1 MNHNY, CDR2 SVGAGI (reference sequence). CDR3 size: 15 residues.

This clonotype has a handful of counts. The chain carries TRBV19 and TRBJ1-1, with 7 bases fitting TRBD1. V dropped 6 bases and J dropped 8; count of bases not matched to a gene: 6. Germline values: CDR1 LNHDA, CDR2 SQIVND (reference sequence). CDR3 length: 12 amino acids. DNA of the CDR3: TGTGCCAGTAGCCACAGGGGAGGGGAAGCTTTCTTT. Protein: CASSHRGGEAFF.

Comments on this clonotype: A junction boundary mismatches the germline segment, possibly from a read error. V gene TRBV5-1 combines with J gene TRBJ2-3; D not certain. The CDR3 runs 15 residues. The germline V gene encodes CDR1 SGHRS and CDR2 YFSETQ. In nucleotides, the CDR3 is TGTGCCAGCAGCTCCCCGCTTGGGCTCGCAGATACGCAGTATTTT. Translating it yields CASSSPLGLADTQYF.

This clonotype was seen just once. The chain uses TRBV27 and TRBJ2-7, with D unclear. CDR1 and CDR2 from the germline V gene are MNHEY and SMNVEV (reference sequence). This CDR3 contains 14 residues. V lost 4 bases and J lost 3, with 13 bases in between. CDR3 sequence (DNA): TGTGCCAGCAGTTCCCGAGGACCCGTCTACGAGCAGTACTTC. Its protein is CASSSRGPVYEQYF.

This clonotype turned up a few times. The chain joins TRBV20-1 to TRBJ1-1; D gene ambiguous. This CDR3 spans 16 amino acids. CDR1 and CDR2 from the germline V gene are DFQATT and SNEGSKA (reference sequence). The germline V and J ends were trimmed by 1 base and 5 bases, with 20 bases remaining between them. For the CDR3, the DNA is TGCAGTGCTAGAGTCGTTTTTGTGAGGGTTGGGACTGAAGCTTTCTTT. It encodes CSARVVFVRVGTEAFF.

The chain recombines TRBV29-1 with TRBJ2-3, with D tentatively TRBD2 (5 bases). V lost 6 bases, J lost 6 bases, and 13 bases lay in between. This CDR3 has 12 amino acids. Germline V gives CDR1 SQVTM, CDR2 ANQGSEA. The CDR3 nucleotides read TGCAGCGTGGTGGGAGTCGGGGATACGCAGTATTTT. This codes for CSVVGVGDTQYF.

CDR3 loop: CASSDGDTSDTQYF. DNA of the CDR3: TGCGCCAGCAGTGACGGAGACACATCAGATACGCAGTATTTT. The rearrangement uses TRBV10-1 and TRBJ2-3, with D unresolved. The CDR3 covers 14 residues. Germline lookup yields CDR1 WNHNN and CDR2 SYGVQD (reference sequence). V was pared by 3 bases and J by 4 bases, with 11 bases between.

The gene calls are TRBV5-1 and TRBJ2-5, with 10 bases lining up with TRBD2. The better agreement between TRBJ2-7 and the DNA end casts doubt on the J call. Germline V gene sequence: CDR1 SGHRS, CDR2 YFSETQ. This CDR3 contains 14 residues. CDR3 loop: CASSDSGRIDEQYF. CDR3 bases: TGCGCCAGCAGCGATAGCGGGAGGATCGACGAGCAGTACTTC.

The V and J genes are TRBV10-3 and TRBJ2-4, with 10 nucleotides matching TRBD1. The germline CDR1 and CDR2 sequences are ENHRY and SYGVKD. With 2 bases clipped from V and 0 bases from J, the junction kept 1 base outside the gene matches. This CDR3 spans 16 amino acids. The DNA of the CDR3 is TGTGCCATCAGTGAGAGGGACAGGGGAGCCAAAAACATTCAGTACTTC. Amino acid sequence: CAISERDRGAKNIQYF.

In its sample, this clonotype was seen many times. This chain uses TRBV10-1 with TRBJ2-3, with a tentative D call TRBD2 (6 bases). The germline CDR1 and CDR2 sequences are WNHNN and SYGVQD (reference sequence). V dropped 6 bases and J dropped 2 bases, with 6 bases sitting between them. This CDR3 spans 12 amino acids. The CDR3 coding sequence is TGCGCCAGCAGGGACTACACAGATACGCAGTATTTT. Amino acid sequence: CASRDYTDTQYF.

V is TRBV29-1 and J is TRBJ2-3, with D possibly TRBD1 on 6 matching bases. The CDR3 covers 14 residues. The V end was cut by 7 bases, the J end by 0 bases, with 14 bases between. CDR1 and CDR2 from the germline V gene are SQVTM and ANQGSEA. CDR3 region: CSGAQGTSTDTQYF. Here the CDR3 DNA reads TGCAGCGGCGCACAGGGAACTAGCACAGATACGCAGTATTTT.

Ten or more counts support this clonotype. The chain employs TRBV7-9 and TRBJ2-5; D not certain. The V gene lost 5 bases and the J gene lost 4 bases, with 5 bases spanning the gap. Germline V CDR1 and CDR2: SEHNR, FQNEAQ (reference sequence). This CDR3 is 11 amino acids long. The chain's CDR3 is CASSPTETQYF. The CDR3, as DNA: TGTGCCAGCAGCCCAACAGAGACCCAGTACTTC.

This clonotype was counted between two and nine times. V usage is TRBV7-9 and J usage is TRBJ2-5, with D maybe TRBD2 (6 bases). The V gene's germline CDR1 is SEHNR and CDR2 FQNEAQ (reference sequence). This CDR3 contains 16 residues. Trimming cost V 3 bases and J 1 base, with 15 bases left between them. The CDR3 region is CASSFPRGDSQETQYF. The DNA for the CDR3 is TGTGCCAGCAGCTTTCCCCGAGGGGACTCCCAAGAGACCCAGTACTTC.

V is TRBV28 and J is TRBJ2-5; D unclear. The J call may be mistaken, given a closer DNA end match to TRBJ2-7. Germline V gene data show CDR1 as MDHEN and CDR2 as SYDVKM. The CDR3 contains 15 residues. The CDR3 nucleotides read TGTGCCAGCAGTTTACTCGTTGGGGTTGGATACGAGCAGTACTTC. This translates into CASSLLVGVGYEQYF.

The rearrangement links TRBV20-1 to TRBJ2-3, with 9 bases matching TRBD2. The CDR3 runs 15 residues. Per germline, CDR1 DFQATT and CDR2 SNEGSKA (reference sequence). The trim removed 6 bases at V and 3 bases at J, leaving 10 bases unmatched. The CDR3 bases are TGCAGTGCAGGCCGCGGGCTAGCGGGAACAGATACGCAGTATTTT. Protein: CSAGRGLAGTDTQYF.

Only a few counts were recorded for this clonotype. The V gene is TRBV20-1, the J gene TRBJ2-1; the D gene is possibly TRBD1 (5 bases). Germline V gene data show CDR1 as DFQATT and CDR2 as SNEGSKA (reference sequence). V was shortened by 3 bases and J by 7 bases, with 16 bases between the two germline ends. The CDR3 loop spans 14 amino acids. The CDR3 DNA is TGCAGTGCTAGGCCCCAAGGGGCGCGAAATGAGCAGTTCTTC. Amino acids: CSARPQGARNEQFF.

The chain recombines TRBV24-1 with TRBJ2-1; D is possibly TRBD1 (6 bases). From germline, CDR1 is KGHDR and CDR2 SFDVKD. This CDR3 region has 16 residues. With 3 bases removed from V and 0 bases from J, the gap between germline ends came to 11 bases. The CDR3 nucleotides are TGTGCCACCAGTGATACGGACAGCCTCTCCTACAATGAGCAGTTCTTC. Protein product: CATSDTDSLSYNEQFF.

The chain combines TRBV27 with TRBJ1-4, with a tentative D call TRBD1 (6 bases). Germline values: CDR1 MNHEY, CDR2 SMNVEV (reference sequence). The CDR3 runs 17 residues. V shed 4 bases and J shed 7 bases, with 22 bases lying between them. The CDR3 here is CASSSALRVGQLEKLFF. The CDR3 DNA reads TGTGCCAGCAGTTCCGCGCTCCGGGTTGGACAGCTTGAAAAACTGTTTTTT.